The 21 T cell receptor beta chains presented below share a single source sample, sequenced in a study of cytomegalovirus exposure and HLA in healthy donors. It was with 60 Vbeta and 13 Jbeta primers that the PCR ran. TCRdb's table, derived via immunoSEQ multiplex PCR, lists solely in-frame clones and lacks some. The sample yields over 75,000 clones, about 81% seen once. The specimen sequenced was PBMCs. Source of these receptors: a woman between 50 and 59 years old in good health and CMV-seronegative.

The chain recombines TRBV7-9 with TRBJ2-2; 8 bases are a match to TRBD2. The CDR3 loop spans 15 amino acids. V lost 1 base and J lost 5; bases outside the gene matches: 3. In germline, CDR1 is SEHNR, CDR2 FQNEAQ (reference sequence). The CDR3 region has the DNA TGTGCCAGCAGCTTAGACAGCGGGGGAACCGGGGAGCTGTTTTTT. It encodes CASSLDSGGTGELFF.

The rearrangement links TRBV7-9 to TRBJ1-2; TRBD1 agrees at 11 bases. The germline V gene encodes CDR1 SEHNR and CDR2 FQNEAQ (reference sequence). The length of the CDR3 is 17 residues. V lost 5 bases, J lost 1 base, and 9 bases stayed unmatched. The CDR3 loop reads CASSDGPGTGGNYGYTF. CDR3 in DNA: TGTGCCAGCAGCGATGGACCCGGGACAGGGGGTAACTATGGCTACACCTTC.

The V call is TRBV6-5, the J call TRBJ1-6; weak D call: TRBD1 (6 bases). Deletions cut 2 bases from V and 7 bases from J, with 12 bases between. The CDR3 length is 15 residues. Germline assignment: CDR1 MNHEY and CDR2 SVGAGI. The CDR3 DNA sequence: TGTGCCAGCAGTTACATTCAGGGGCTAAATTCACCCCTCCACTTT. Translated, it gives CASSYIQGLNSPLHF.

The chain employs TRBV7-2 and TRBJ2-2; 7 bases map to TRBD1. Germline CDR1 SGHTA, CDR2 FQGNSA. The J segment lost 8 bases and the V segment lost 7 bases, leaving 10 bases of the junction unmatched. This CDR3 contains 14 residues. The chain's CDR3 is CASTSTTGLGELFF. Written as DNA, the CDR3 is TGTGCCAGCACCTCAACGACAGGGTTGGGGGAGCTGTTTTTT.

The rearrangement joins TRBV19 to TRBJ1-4, with a possible D match to TRBD1 (6 bases). Germline values: CDR1 LNHDA, CDR2 SQIVND (reference sequence). This CDR3 has 16 amino acids. V lost 5 bases to trimming and J lost 3 bases, with 16 bases between them. CDR3 sequence reads: CASSSHAGTPNEKLFF. In nucleotides, the CDR3 is TGTGCCAGTAGTTCCCACGCCGGGACACCTAATGAAAAACTGTTTTTT.

The chain recombines TRBV6-6 with TRBJ2-7; 7 bases are shared with TRBD1. The CDR3 runs 14 residues. Looked up from germline, CDR1 is MNHNY and CDR2 is SVGAGI (reference sequence). With V trimmed by 5 bases and J by 0 bases, 4 bases remained unmatched. CDR3 region: CASSPTGDSYEQYF. DNA of the CDR3: TGTGCCAGCAGTCCCACAGGGGACTCCTACGAGCAGTACTTC.

The chain is built from TRBV18 and TRBJ1-4; 8 bases are shared with TRBD1. Germline V gene sequence: CDR1 KGHSH, CDR2 LQKENI. V shed 9 bases and J 5 bases; nucleotides not matched to a gene: 5. This CDR3 contains 13 residues. As DNA, the CDR3 is TGTGCCAGTCGCAGGGGGCGCAATGAAAAACTGTTTTTT. This translates into CASRRGRNEKLFF. Complete variable domain (other parts from reference TRBV18 and TRBJ1-4): NAGVMQNPRHLVRRRGQEARLRCSPMKGHSHVYWYRQLPEEGLKFMVYLQKENIIDESGMPKERFSAEFPKEGPSILRIQQVVRGDSAAYFCASRRGRNEKLFFGSGTQLSVL.

The chain uses TRBV2 and TRBJ2-7, with D perhaps TRBD2 (5 bases). The germline V and J ends were trimmed by 4 bases and 7 bases, with 20 bases remaining between them. The CDR3 runs 15 residues. Germline V gives CDR1 SNHLY, CDR2 FYNNEI. The CDR3 loop is CASSAQGRGGLEQYF. In nucleotides, the CDR3 is TGTGCCAGCAGTGCTCAAGGAAGAGGAGGCCTAGAGCAGTACTTC.

This clone was recorded once. The rearrangement uses TRBV15 and TRBJ2-3, with a possible D match to TRBD1 (7 bases). CDR1 and CDR2 from the germline V gene are LNHNV and YYDKDF (reference sequence). The CDR3 has 14 residues. V was pared by 10 bases and J by 3 bases, with 17 bases between. The CDR3 coding sequence is TGTGCCATCGCCAGGGGGGATGGGACAGATACGCAGTATTTT. Protein product: CAIARGDGTDTQYF.

This chain connects TRBV5-6 to TRBJ2-1; D not resolved. This CDR3 is built from 12 residues. Germline V CDR1 and CDR2: SGHDT, YYEEEE. V gave up 4 bases and J gave up 3 bases, with 5 bases separating them. This chain's CDR3 is CASSRYYNEQFF. The CDR3, as DNA: TGTGCCAGCAGCCGTTACTACAATGAGCAGTTCTTC.

In this sample, this clone turned up once. The gene calls are TRBV7-9 and TRBJ2-5; D may be TRBD2 (5 bases). V dropped 5 bases and J dropped 4 bases, with 23 bases sitting between them. The CDR3 is 17 amino acids. Germline CDR1 and CDR2: SEHNR and FQNEAQ (reference sequence). The CDR3 protein is CASSAPSGRRGLETQYF. DNA for the CDR3: TGTGCCAGCAGCGCCCCCTCCGGGCGGAGAGGGTTAGAGACCCAGTACTTC.

The rearrangement uses TRBV2 and TRBJ1-2; TRBD1 might be the D (5 bases). This CDR3 has 14 amino acids. The germline gives CDR1 SNHLY, CDR2 FYNNEI. Deletions cut 4 bases from V and 0 bases from J, with 9 bases between. The CDR3 reads CASSAGLANYGYTF. Here the CDR3 DNA reads TGTGCCAGCAGTGCAGGGTTAGCTAACTATGGCTACACCTTC. Variable domain in full (rest from reference TRBV2 and TRBJ1-2): EPEVTQTPSHQVTQMGQEVILRCVPISNHLYFYWYRQILGQKVEFLVSFYNNEISEKSEIFDDQFSVERPDGSNFTLKIRSTKLEDSAMYFCASSAGLANYGYTFGSGTRLTVV.

This rearrangement joins TRBV19 to TRBJ1-3, with 7 bases identical to TRBD1. This CDR3 has 15 residues. The V gene end was trimmed by 7 bases and the J gene end by 2 bases; junction bases not matched to a gene: 8. CDR1 is LNHDA, CDR2 SQIVND, per germline (reference sequence). CDR3 in amino acids: CASTRDSIAGNTIYF. CDR3 nucleotides: TGTGCCAGTACCCGGGACAGTATCGCTGGAAACACCATATATTTT.

The chain recombines TRBV7-9 with TRBJ1-4; D is ambiguous. Trimming removed 5 bases from V and 7 bases from J, with 17 bases in between. CDR3 length: 15 amino acids. Germline V gives CDR1 SEHNR, CDR2 FQNEAQ (reference sequence). CDR3 loop: CASSLGAGETEKLFF. As DNA, the CDR3 is TGTGCCAGCAGCCTGGGTGCCGGGGAGACTGAAAAACTGTTTTTT.

As concerns this clone: At the DNA level, this CDR3 is encoded by other sequences in the same sample as well. V usage is TRBV6-5 and J usage is TRBJ1-1; D uncertain. Trimming removed 2 bases from V and 4 bases from J, with 8 bases in between. This CDR3 has 13 amino acids. Germline V gene lookup returns CDR1 MNHEY and CDR2 SVGAGI. The CDR3 protein is CASSYAPITEAFF. Here the CDR3 DNA reads TGTGCCAGCAGTTACGCGCCAATCACTGAAGCTTTCTTT.

V usage is TRBV2 and J usage is TRBJ2-7; 10 nucleotides agree with TRBD1. After removal of 5 bases from V and 1 base from J, the junction contained 2 bases not matched to a gene. Germline V gene data show CDR1 as SNHLY and CDR2 as FYNNEI. This CDR3 contains 14 residues. The CDR3 DNA is TGTGCCAGCAGTCCGGGACAGGGGTCCTACGAGCAGTACGTC. Translated: CASSPGQGSYEQYV.

Concerning this clone itself: The same CDR3 is also encoded by other DNA sequences in this sample. The chain has TRBV29-1 and TRBJ2-5; 7 bases are a match to TRBD2. Germline CDR1 SQVTM, CDR2 ANQGSEA. Germline trimming cut 3 bases from V and 2 bases from J; bases unmatched to any gene: 9. This CDR3 comprises 15 residues. CDR3 sequence reads: CSVERAGEVQETQYF. In DNA form, the CDR3 reads TGCAGCGTTGAGAGGGCGGGAGAGGTTCAAGAGACCCAGTACTTC.

The chain employs TRBV4-1 and TRBJ1-2; 9 nucleotides align to TRBD1. Unmatched junction bases numbered 2, after V lost 1 base and J lost 2 bases. Germline CDR1 MGHRA, CDR2 YSYEKL. CDR3 size: 15 residues. The CDR3 DNA sequence: TGCGCCAGCAGCCAAGCCGGGACAGGGAACTATGGCTACACCTTC. This gives the protein CASSQAGTGNYGYTF.

This clone appeared once. This chain links TRBV15 with TRBJ2-1; weak D call: TRBD2 (7 bases). Trimming took off 5 bases at V and 4 bases at J, with 12 bases between the two ends. This CDR3 comprises 14 residues. Germline V gene sequence: CDR1 LNHNV, CDR2 YYDKDF (reference sequence). In nucleotides, the CDR3 is TGTGCCACCAGCCGGGAGGACAGTTACAATGAGCAGTTCTTC. Translation: CATSREDSYNEQFF.

The V call is TRBV15, the J call TRBJ2-1; 12 bases agree with TRBD2. The CDR3 consists of 16 residues. J gave up 4 bases and V 3 bases, and 4 bases lay outside the gene matches. Germline CDR1 is LNHNV and CDR2 is YYDKDF (reference sequence). The CDR3 reads CATSRATSGGYNEQFF. Written as DNA, the CDR3 is TGTGCCACCAGCAGGGCGACTAGCGGGGGATACAATGAGCAGTTCTTC.

The chain couples TRBV5-4 to TRBJ2-2; weak D call: TRBD2 (7 bases). Germline CDR1 is SGHNT and CDR2 is YYREEE (reference sequence). CDR3 length: 15 amino acids. Trimming cost V 0 bases and J 4 bases, with 10 bases left between them. The CDR3 region is CASSLEGGGTGELFF. CDR3 in DNA: TGTGCCAGCAGCTTGGAAGGGGGGGGCACCGGGGAGCTGTTTTTT. Variable domain in full (rest from reference TRBV5-4 and TRBJ2-2): ETGVTQSPTHLIKTRGQQVTLRCSSQSGHNTVSWYQQALGQGPQFIFQYYREEENGRGNFPPRFSGLQFPNYSSELNVNALELDDSALYLCASSLEGGGTGELFFGEGSRLTVL.